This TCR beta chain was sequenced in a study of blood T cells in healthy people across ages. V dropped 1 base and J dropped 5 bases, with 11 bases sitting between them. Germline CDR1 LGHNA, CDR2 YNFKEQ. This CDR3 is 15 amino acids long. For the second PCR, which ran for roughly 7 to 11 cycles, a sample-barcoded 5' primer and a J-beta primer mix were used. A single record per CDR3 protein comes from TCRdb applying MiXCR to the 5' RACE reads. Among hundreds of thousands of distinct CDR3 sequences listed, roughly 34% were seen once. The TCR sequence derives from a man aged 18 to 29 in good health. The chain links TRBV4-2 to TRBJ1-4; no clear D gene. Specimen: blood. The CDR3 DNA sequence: TGTGCCAGCAGCCAAGGGTCAGGCTACAATGAAAAACTGTTTTTT. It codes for CASSQGSGYNEKLFF.